These T cell receptor beta chains were read from a single sample in a study of blood T cells in healthy people across ages. A single record per CDR3 protein comes from TCRdb applying MiXCR to the 5' RACE reads. Here the sample spans hundreds of thousands of distinct CDR3 sequences, 40% to 50% being singletons. Specimen: blood. All receptors come from a man aged 55 to 70 in good health. The CDR3 runs from the conserved cysteine through the conserved F or W. Fields, in order: J gene, V gene, D gene, clone size, CDR3 protein, CDR3 DNA. A D gene is named only where the DNA matches it firmly. Clone sizes are given selectively: once, few, many, or a class where the clone is expanded.

>TRBJ2-7|TRBV6-4|TRBD1|NA
CASSEPGQAAYEQYF
TGTGCCAGCAGTGAGCCCGGACAGGCCGCCTACGAGCAGTACTTC
>TRBJ2-6|TRBV5-5|NA|NA
CASGRGHRPSGANVLTF
TGTGCCAGCGGCCGGGGACACCGACCTTCTGGGGCCAACGTCCTGACTTTC
>TRBJ2-7|TRBV20-1|NA|NA
CSVRPGGASYEQYF
TGCAGTGTCCGCCCAGGGGGGGCCTCGTACGAGCAGTACTTC
>TRBJ2-1|TRBV12-3/TRBV12-4|NA|few
CASTGVWGSSYNEQFF
TGTGCCAGCACCGGGGTGTGGGGAAGCTCCTACAATGAGCAGTTCTTC
>TRBJ2-7|TRBV5-1|NA|NA
CASSIVAGTYEQYF
TGCGCCAGCAGCATTGTGGCCGGGACTTACGAGCAGTACTTC
>TRBJ2-5|TRBV29-1|NA|many
CSATGLEETQYF
TGCAGCGCGACGGGCCTGGAGGAGACCCAGTACTTC
>TRBJ2-5|TRBV6-5|NA|few
CASSYGQGVMETQYF
TGTGCCAGCAGTTACGGGCAGGGAGTTATGGAGACCCAGTACTTC
>TRBJ2-3|TRBV10-3|NA|NA
CAISPEGTDTQYF
TGTGCCATCAGTCCCGAGGGGACAGATACGCAGTATTTT
>TRBJ1-5|TRBV24-1|NA|NA
CATSRDDNQPQHF
TGTGCCACCAGTAGGGATGACAATCAGCCCCAGCATTTT
>TRBJ2-1|TRBV11-3|NA|NA
CASSPLVGASRDEQFF
TGTGCCAGCAGCCCCTTGGTGGGGGCCAGTAGGGATGAGCAGTTCTTC
>TRBJ2-6|TRBV12-5|NA|NA
CASGSVLTSGANVLTF
TGTGCTAGTGGTTCGGTACTGACCTCTGGGGCCAACGTCCTGACTTTC
>TRBJ2-3|TRBV7-3|NA|NA
CASSSLLGPTHKTNTQYF
TGTGCCAGCAGCTCCCTTTTGGGCCCGACCCACAAAACAAATACGCAGTATTTT
>TRBJ1-2|TRBV5-1|NA|NA
CASSLKQGADGYTF
TGCGCCAGCAGCTTGAAGCAGGGAGCCGATGGCTACACCTTC
>TRBJ1-2|TRBV15|NA|few
CATSRDRGTYGYTF
TGTGCCACCAGCAGAGACAGGGGAACTTATGGCTACACCTTC
>TRBJ2-1|TRBV2|TRBD2|NA
CASSEGLAGDNEQFF
TGTGCCAGCAGTGAAGGCCTAGCGGGGGACAATGAGCAGTTCTTC
>TRBJ2-7|TRBV21-1|NA|NA
CASSKCPGEQYF
TGTGCCAGCAGCAAATGCCCGGGGGAGCAGTACTTC
>TRBJ2-2|TRBV20-1|TRBD2|NA
CSARAGGTSGELFF
TGCAGTGCACGAGCGGGGGGGACATCCGGGGAGCTGTTTTTT
>TRBJ1-4|TRBV4-3|NA|NA
CASSLRPGEPNEKLFF
TGCGCCAGCAGCCTGAGACCAGGGGAACCTAATGAAAAACTGTTTTTT
>TRBJ1-2|TRBV7-9|NA|NA
CASSLVGQPDHTF
TGTGCCAGCAGCTTAGTGGGGCAGCCAGACCACACCTTC
>TRBJ1-2|TRBV15|NA|few
CATSGGTALYGYTF
TGTGCCACCAGCGGCGGGACGGCCCTCTATGGCTACACCTTC
>TRBJ2-7|TRBV24-1|TRBD1|few
CATSDRGREQYF
TGTGCCACCTCTGACAGGGGGCGGGAGCAGTACTTC